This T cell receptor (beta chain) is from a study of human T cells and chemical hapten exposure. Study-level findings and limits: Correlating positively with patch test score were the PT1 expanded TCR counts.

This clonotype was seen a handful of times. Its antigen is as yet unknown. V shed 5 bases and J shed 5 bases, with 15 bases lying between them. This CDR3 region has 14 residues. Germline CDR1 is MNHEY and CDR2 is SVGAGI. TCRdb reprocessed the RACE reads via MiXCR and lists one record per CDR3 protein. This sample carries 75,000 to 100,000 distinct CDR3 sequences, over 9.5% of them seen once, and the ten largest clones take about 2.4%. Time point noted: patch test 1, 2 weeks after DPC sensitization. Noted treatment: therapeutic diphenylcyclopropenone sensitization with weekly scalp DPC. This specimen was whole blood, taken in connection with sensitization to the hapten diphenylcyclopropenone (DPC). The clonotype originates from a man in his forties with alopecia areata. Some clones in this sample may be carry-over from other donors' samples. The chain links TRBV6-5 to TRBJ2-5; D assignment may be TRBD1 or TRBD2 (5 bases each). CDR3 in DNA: TGTGCCAGCAGTCAGAGGGGTTCGGTGGAGACCCAGTACTTC. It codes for CASSQRGSVETQYF.